Listed here are 26 T cell receptor beta chains from one sample, sequenced in a study of cytomegalovirus exposure and HLA in healthy donors. PCR amplification relied on 60 Vbeta primers (plus 13 Jbeta primers). Data came from immunoSEQ multiplex PCR; TCRdb stores just in-frame clones and leaves some out. The data show approximately 89,000 clones, about 76% seen once. Source material: PBMCs. These receptors were taken from a man under 40 in good health and CMV-seropositive.

The table lists this clone with a few counts. V is TRBV4-3 and J is TRBJ2-7, with 8 bases lining up with TRBD1. The CDR3 consists of 13 residues. CDR1 and CDR2 from the germline V gene are LGHNA and YSLEER. The V segment lost 2 bases and the J segment 4 bases; nucleotides outside the gene matches: 1. CDR3 sequence reads: CASSQHRGYEQYF. Written as DNA, the CDR3 is TGCGCCAGCAGCCAACACAGGGGGTACGAGCAGTACTTC.

The J gene is TRBJ2-2, the V gene TRBV7-7, with a possible D match to TRBD1 (6 bases). Per germline, CDR1 SSHAT and CDR2 FNYEAQ (reference sequence). V dropped 8 bases and J dropped 4 bases, with 11 bases sitting between them. The CDR3 sequence is 13 residues long. In nucleotides, the CDR3 is TGTGCCAGCCGCAGGGGATCCACCGGGGAGCTGTTTTTT. Translating gives CASRRGSTGELFF.

J is TRBJ2-3 and V is TRBV21-1; the DNA was not compared with TRBD2, the D call given in the table. TRBV21-1 is annotated as a pseudogene. The CDR3 loop spans 15 amino acids. The CDR3 DNA reads TGTGCCAGCAGCAAGGGACTAGGGAGCACAGATACGCAGTATTTT. Translation: CASSKGLGSTDTQYF.

The chain links TRBV7-2 to TRBJ1-3, with D maybe TRBD1 (5 bases). This CDR3 is built from 14 residues. Germline V gene data show CDR1 as SGHTA and CDR2 as FQGNSA. V was shortened by 5 bases and J by 2 bases, with 10 bases between the two germline ends. CDR3 loop: CASSPQVAGNTIYF. DNA for the CDR3: TGTGCCAGCAGCCCACAGGTGGCTGGAAACACCATATATTTT. The full variable domain, in which reference TRBV7-2 and TRBJ1-3 provide the parts outside the CDR3, is GAGVSQSPSNKVTEKGKDVELRCDPISGHTALYWYRQSLGQGLEFLIYFQGNSAPDKSGLPSDRFSAERTGGSVSTLTIQRTQQEDSAVYLCASSPQVAGNTIYFGEGSWLTVV.

The CDR3, as DNA: TGTGCCTGGACCCGGACTAGCTTCGCAGATACGCAGTATTTT. Its translation is CAWTRTSFADTQYF. This rearrangement joins TRBV30 to TRBJ2-3; the match to TRBD2 covers 8 bases. The CDR3 consists of 14 residues. Germline V lookup: CDR1 GTSNPN, CDR2 SVGIG (reference sequence). V was clipped by 4 bases and J by 4 bases; unmatched bases: 7.

The sample holds one count of this clone. The chain uses TRBV7-9 and TRBJ2-2; no reliable D call. V lost 3 bases and J 3 bases, leaving 2 bases between the germline ends. The CDR3 contains 12 residues. Germline CDR1 is SEHNR and CDR2 is FQNEAQ (reference sequence). The CDR3 DNA is TGTGCCAGCAGCTTCTACACCGGGGAGCTGTTTTTT. This sequence encodes CASSFYTGELFF.

The chain couples TRBV4-2 to TRBJ2-1; TRBD2 aligns across 8 bases. The CDR3 contains 16 residues. The germline gives CDR1 LGHNA, CDR2 YNFKEQ. V was pared by 3 bases and J by 5 bases, with 9 bases of the junction left unmatched. The CDR3 coding sequence is TGTGCCAGCAGCCAGGATAGCGGGGCCATCGACAATGAGCAGTTCTTC. This codes for CASSQDSGAIDNEQFF.

This chain uses TRBV6-1 with TRBJ1-3; maybe TRBD1 (6 bases). This CDR3 is built from 15 residues. The V gene's germline CDR1 is MNHNS and CDR2 SASEGT. V shed 0 bases and J shed 4 bases, with 10 bases lying between them. CDR3 residues: CASSEAEGQGNTIYF. For the CDR3, the DNA is TGTGCCAGCAGTGAAGCGGAAGGACAGGGAAACACCATATATTTT.

V is TRBV6-6 and J is TRBJ1-1; tentative D call: TRBD1 (6 bases). With 6 bases removed from V and 4 bases from J, the gap between germline ends came to 21 bases. CDR1 is MNHNY, CDR2 SVGAGI, per germline (reference sequence). The CDR3 contains 16 residues. In DNA form, the CDR3 reads TGTGCCAGCAGAAACCTCAGGGGCGGTCTTTCCACTGAAGCTTTCTTT. As protein: CASRNLRGGLSTEAFF.

This CDR3 is CASSSHRGYEQYF. The DNA for the CDR3 is TGTGCCAGCAGTTCCCATAGGGGGTACGAGCAGTACTTC. V usage is TRBV6-1 and J usage is TRBJ2-7; a possible D gene is TRBD1 (6 bases). The germline gives CDR1 MNHNS, CDR2 SASEGT. V was pared by 5 bases and J by 4 bases, with 12 bases between. The CDR3 is made up of 13 amino acids.

This clone was recorded a few times. The same CDR3 can be traced to other DNA sequences in this sample. This chain connects TRBV11-2 to TRBJ1-4; 9 nucleotides line up with TRBD1. V was clipped by 1 base and J by 4 bases; unmatched bases: 1. CDR3 length: 15 residues. Per the germline V gene, CDR1 is SGHAT and CDR2 is FQNNGV. CDR3 coding DNA: TGTGCCAGCAGCTTAGGGGACAGGGATAATGAAAAACTGTTTTTT. Its protein product is CASSLGDRDNEKLFF.

This clone was detected only a few times. The genes are TRBV9 and TRBJ1-4; D is ambiguous. CDR1 and CDR2 (germline): SGDLS, YYNGEE. V lost 3 bases, J lost 0 bases, and 9 bases lay in between. The CDR3 totals 15 residues. The CDR3 loop is CASSAGGATNEKLFF. The DNA for the CDR3 is TGTGCCAGCAGCGCCGGAGGTGCAACTAATGAAAAACTGTTTTTT.

The chain carries TRBV18 and TRBJ1-5; no firm D call. Germline V lookup: CDR1 KGHSH, CDR2 LQKENI. The CDR3 sequence is 15 residues long. Trimming stripped 0 bases from V and 2 bases from J, with 8 bases between. The DNA for the CDR3 is TGTGCCAGCTCACCACCGGGAGCGGGCAATCAGCCCCAGCATTTT. Encoded protein: CASSPPGAGNQPQHF.

CDR3 in DNA: TGTGCCAGCAGTTCCCGACAAAATGAGCAGTTCTTC. Its translation is CASSSRQNEQFF. This chain uses TRBV6-6 with TRBJ2-1; D gene uncertain. V lost 4 bases to trimming and J lost 7 bases, with 8 bases between them. Germline V gene lookup returns CDR1 MNHNY and CDR2 SVGAGI (reference sequence). This CDR3 spans 12 amino acids.

The chain is built from TRBV11-3 and TRBJ2-3; 10 bases line up with TRBD1. This CDR3 has 15 amino acids. Unmatched junction bases numbered 10, after V lost 5 bases and J lost 8 bases. The V gene's germline CDR1 is SGHNT and CDR2 YENEEA. CDR3 protein: CASSMRQGASVTQYF. CDR3 nucleotide sequence: TGTGCCAGCAGCATGCGACAGGGGGCCTCGGTTACGCAGTATTTT.

The chain employs TRBV27 and TRBJ2-1; 8 nucleotides line up with TRBD2. This CDR3 contains 15 residues. Trimming took 2 bases from V and 6 from J; bases not matched to a gene: 6. Germline CDR1 and CDR2: MNHEY and SMNVEV (reference sequence). CDR3 region: CASSLTGGPFNEQFF. CDR3 nucleotide sequence: TGTGCCAGCAGTTTAACGGGGGGGCCTTTCAATGAGCAGTTCTTC.

The CDR3 sequence: CASSQTQGFSYGYTF. For the CDR3, the DNA is TGCGCCAGCAGCCAAACGCAGGGATTCAGCTATGGCTACACCTTC. The chain combines TRBV4-3 with TRBJ1-2; D might be TRBD1 (5 bases). V shed 2 bases and J shed 4 bases, with 14 bases lying between them. The CDR3 sequence is 15 residues long. Germline assignment: CDR1 LGHNA and CDR2 YSLEER.

This rearrangement joins TRBV19 to TRBJ1-2; perhaps TRBD1 as D (6 bases). The germline V gene has CDR1 LNHDA and CDR2 SQIVND (reference sequence). Trimming cost V 6 bases and J 6 bases, with 20 bases left between them. The CDR3 has 15 residues. The CDR3 spells CASSQIHTGNNGYTF. In nucleotides, the CDR3 is TGTGCCAGTAGCCAGATACACACAGGGAATAATGGCTACACCTTC.

The rearrangement links TRBV9 to TRBJ2-5; TRBD2 matches at 8 bases. CDR1 is SGDLS, CDR2 YYNGEE, per germline. Germline trimming cut 2 bases from V and 3 bases from J; bases unmatched to any gene: 0. The CDR3 has 13 residues. The CDR3 sequence is CASSVRGEETQYF. The CDR3 DNA reads TGTGCCAGCAGCGTGCGGGGGGAAGAGACCCAGTACTTC.

The chain recombines TRBV2 with TRBJ1-6; D uncertain. The V gene's germline CDR1 is SNHLY and CDR2 FYNNEI. The length of the CDR3 is 12 residues. Trimming removed 6 bases from V and 10 bases from J, with 10 bases in between. The CDR3 region is CASSTRGSPLHF. The DNA for the CDR3 is TGTGCCAGCAGCACCCGCGGATCACCCCTCCACTTT.

This chain connects TRBV19 to TRBJ2-6; the D gene is possibly TRBD2 (6 bases). Germline CDR1 reads LNHDA; CDR2 reads SQIVND (reference sequence). The CDR3 contains 17 residues. The V and J ends lost 1 base and 0 bases respectively, with 10 bases between them. CDR3 sequence: CASSIGRGTSGANVLTF. Here the CDR3 DNA reads TGTGCCAGTAGTATAGGACGGGGGACCTCTGGGGCCAACGTCCTGACTTTC.

The chain joins TRBV7-3 to TRBJ2-1, with 8 nucleotides matching TRBD2. Germline CDR1 is SGHTA and CDR2 is FQGTGA. The CDR3 has 15 residues. The junction had 5 bases not matched to a gene; V was cut back by 2 bases and J by 5 bases. In DNA form, the CDR3 reads TGTGCCAGCAGCTTAGGGACTAGGGGAAACAATGAGCAGTTCTTC. This codes for CASSLGTRGNNEQFF.

The chain has TRBV18 and TRBJ2-1; D perhaps matches TRBD1 (5 bases). There are 16 residues in the CDR3. Germline V gene lookup returns CDR1 KGHSH and CDR2 LQKENI. V lost 0 bases and J lost 7, with 16 bases in between. The CDR3 reads CASSPPQAGIGNEQFF. CDR3 nucleotides: TGTGCCAGCTCACCACCTCAGGCAGGGATTGGGAATGAGCAGTTCTTC.

This clone was recorded once. This chain joins TRBV7-9 and TRBJ1-1; TRBD1 might be the D (6 bases). Trimming pared 5 bases from V and 7 bases from J, leaving 14 bases between. The CDR3 spans 13 residues. CDR1 SEHNR and CDR2 FQNEAQ come from the germline V gene (reference sequence). This CDR3 reads CASSIKGGGEAFF. The CDR3 region has the DNA TGTGCCAGCAGCATAAAGGGGGGGGGTGAAGCTTTCTTT.

V is TRBV5-5 and J is TRBJ2-7; tentatively, D is TRBD1 (6 bases). The CDR3 loop spans 15 amino acids. Per germline, CDR1 SGHKS and CDR2 YYEKEE (reference sequence). V was trimmed by 0 bases and J by 0 bases, leaving 10 bases between them. CDR3 amino acids: CASSLGQGYSYEQYF. In nucleotides, the CDR3 is TGTGCCAGCAGCTTGGGGCAGGGGTACTCCTACGAGCAGTACTTC.

This clone came up once. The CDR3 here is CASAWPRGSEYNEQFF. The CDR3 DNA is TGTGCCAGCGCCTGGCCGAGGGGGTCGGAGTACAATGAGCAGTTCTTC. The chain has TRBV28 and TRBJ2-1; D possibly corresponds to TRBD1 (6 bases). The germline CDR1 and CDR2 sequences are MDHEN and SYDVKM. The CDR3 runs 16 residues. The germline V and J ends were trimmed by 8 bases and 4 bases, with 21 bases remaining between them.